The clone carrying this TCR beta chain occurred many times. As yet, its antigen is unknown. The data belong to a study of T cell repertoires in cytomegalovirus infection. Study-wide points: The ex vivo response showed dominance by HLA-C-restricted CMV-specific TCR beta clonotypes.

Using its own MiXCR run on the reads, TCRdb lists one record per CDR3 protein. The repertoire holds a few hundred thousand distinct CDR3 sequences, over 7.5% seen once, with roughly 4% in the top ten. The sample was PBMCs. The TCR was taken from a human donor in good health (CMV status not recorded). Some clones in this sample may be carry-over from other donors' samples.

CDR3 residues: CASQNAGRETQYF. The CDR3 DNA sequence: TGTGCCAGCCAAAACGCGGGGAGAGAGACCCAGTACTTC. The chain joins TRBV7-2 to TRBJ2-5, with a possible D match to TRBD2 (6 bases). Germline CDR1 SGHTA, CDR2 FQGNSA. This CDR3 has 13 amino acids. V dropped 8 bases and J dropped 4 bases, with 14 bases sitting between them.